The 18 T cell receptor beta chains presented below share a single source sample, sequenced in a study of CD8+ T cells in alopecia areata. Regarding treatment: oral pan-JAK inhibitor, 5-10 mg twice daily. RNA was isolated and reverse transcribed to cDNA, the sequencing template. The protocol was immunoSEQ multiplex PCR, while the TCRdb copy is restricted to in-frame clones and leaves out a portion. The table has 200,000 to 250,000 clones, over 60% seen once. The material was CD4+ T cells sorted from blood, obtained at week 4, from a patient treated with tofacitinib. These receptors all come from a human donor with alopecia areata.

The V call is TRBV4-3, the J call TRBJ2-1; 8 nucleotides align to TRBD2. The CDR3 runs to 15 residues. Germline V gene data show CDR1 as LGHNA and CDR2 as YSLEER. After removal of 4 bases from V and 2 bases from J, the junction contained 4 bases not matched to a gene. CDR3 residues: CASSPLAGAYNEQFF. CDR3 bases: TGCGCCAGCAGCCCGCTAGCGGGTGCCTACAATGAGCAGTTCTTC.

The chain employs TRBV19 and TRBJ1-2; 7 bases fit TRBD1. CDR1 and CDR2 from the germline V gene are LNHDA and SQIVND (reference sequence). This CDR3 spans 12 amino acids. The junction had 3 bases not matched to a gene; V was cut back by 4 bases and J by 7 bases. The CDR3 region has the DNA TGTGCCAGTAGTAACAGGGGTCCTGGCTACACCTTC. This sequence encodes CASSNRGPGYTF. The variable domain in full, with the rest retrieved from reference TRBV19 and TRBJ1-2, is DGGITQSPKYLFRKEGQNVTLSCEQNLNHDAMYWYRQDPGQGLRLIYYSQIVNDFQKGDIAEGYSVSREKKESFPLTVTSAQKNPTAFYLCASSNRGPGYTFGSGTRLTVV.

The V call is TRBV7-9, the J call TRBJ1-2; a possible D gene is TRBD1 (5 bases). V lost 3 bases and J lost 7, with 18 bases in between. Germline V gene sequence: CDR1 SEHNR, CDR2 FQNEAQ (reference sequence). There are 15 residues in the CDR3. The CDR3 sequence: CASSFSQEGRGGYTF. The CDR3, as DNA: TGTGCCAGCAGCTTCTCCCAGGAGGGGAGGGGTGGCTACACCTTC. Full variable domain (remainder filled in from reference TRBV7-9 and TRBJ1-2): DTGVSQNPRHKITKRGQNVTFRCDPISEHNRLYWYRQTLGQGPEFLTYFQNEAQLEKSRLLSDRFSAERPKGSFSTLEIQRTEQGDSAMYLCASSFSQEGRGGYTFGSGTRLTVV.

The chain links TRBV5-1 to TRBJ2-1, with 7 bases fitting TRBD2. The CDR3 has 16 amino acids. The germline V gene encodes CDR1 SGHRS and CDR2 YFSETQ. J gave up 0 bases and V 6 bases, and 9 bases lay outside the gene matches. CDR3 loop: CASTNPSGDSYNEQFF. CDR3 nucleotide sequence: TGCGCCAGCACCAACCCCAGCGGGGACTCCTACAATGAGCAGTTCTTC.

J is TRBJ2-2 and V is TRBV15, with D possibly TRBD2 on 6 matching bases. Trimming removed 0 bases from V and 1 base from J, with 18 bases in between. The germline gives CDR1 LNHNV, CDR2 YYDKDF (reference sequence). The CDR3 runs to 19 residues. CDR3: CATSRDRRLAGLNTGELFF. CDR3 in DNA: TGTGCCACCAGCAGAGATCGGAGACTCGCGGGGCTGAACACCGGGGAGCTGTTTTTT.

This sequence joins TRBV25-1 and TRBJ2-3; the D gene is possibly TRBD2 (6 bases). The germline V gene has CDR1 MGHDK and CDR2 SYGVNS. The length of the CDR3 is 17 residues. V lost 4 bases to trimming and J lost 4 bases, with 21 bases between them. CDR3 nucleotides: TGTGCCAGCAGTGTGGGGGGTTCTGGTTATCAATCAGATACGCAGTATTTT. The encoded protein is CASSVGGSGYQSDTQYF.

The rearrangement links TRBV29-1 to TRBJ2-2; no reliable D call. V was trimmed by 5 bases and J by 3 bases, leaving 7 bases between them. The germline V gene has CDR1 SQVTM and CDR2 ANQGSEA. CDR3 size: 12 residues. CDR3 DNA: TGCAGCGTTCCTCGGGACACCGGGGAGCTGTTTTTT. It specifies CSVPRDTGELFF.

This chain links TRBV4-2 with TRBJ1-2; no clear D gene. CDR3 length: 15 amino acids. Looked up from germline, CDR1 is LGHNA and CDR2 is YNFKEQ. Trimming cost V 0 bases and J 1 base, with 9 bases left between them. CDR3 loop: CASSQEIGFNYGYTF. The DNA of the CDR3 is TGTGCCAGCAGCCAAGAGATCGGTTTTAACTATGGCTACACCTTC.

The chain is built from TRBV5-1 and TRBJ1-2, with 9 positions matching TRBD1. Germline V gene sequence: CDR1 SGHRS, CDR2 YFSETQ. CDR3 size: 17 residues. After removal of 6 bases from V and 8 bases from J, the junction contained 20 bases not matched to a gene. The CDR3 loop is CASTRESGTGHIGGYTF. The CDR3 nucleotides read TGCGCCAGCACCAGGGAATCCGGGACAGGGCACATTGGGGGCTACACCTTC.

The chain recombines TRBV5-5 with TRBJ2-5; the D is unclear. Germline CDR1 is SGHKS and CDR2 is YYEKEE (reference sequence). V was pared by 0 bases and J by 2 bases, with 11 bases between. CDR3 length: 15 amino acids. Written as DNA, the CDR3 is TGTGCCAGCAGCTTGGAGTCTAGAGGACAAGAGACCCAGTACTTC. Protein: CASSLESRGQETQYF.

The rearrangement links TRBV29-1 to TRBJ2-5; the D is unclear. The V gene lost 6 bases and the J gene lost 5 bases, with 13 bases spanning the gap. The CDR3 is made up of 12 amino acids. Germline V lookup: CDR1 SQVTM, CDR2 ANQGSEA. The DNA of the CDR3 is TGCAGCGTGGGCTTGGGTCCGGAGACCCAGTACTTC. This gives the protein CSVGLGPETQYF.

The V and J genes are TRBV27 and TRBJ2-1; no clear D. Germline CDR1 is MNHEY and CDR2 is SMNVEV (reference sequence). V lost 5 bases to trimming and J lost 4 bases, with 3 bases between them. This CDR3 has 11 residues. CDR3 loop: CASSGYNEQFF. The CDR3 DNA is TGTGCCAGCAGTGGGTACAATGAGCAGTTCTTC.

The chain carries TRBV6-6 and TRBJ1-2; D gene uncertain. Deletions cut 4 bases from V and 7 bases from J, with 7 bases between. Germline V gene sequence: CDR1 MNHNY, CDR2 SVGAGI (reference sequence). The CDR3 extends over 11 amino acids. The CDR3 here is CASSSYSGYTF. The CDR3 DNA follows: TGTGCCAGCAGTTCCTACAGTGGCTACACCTTC.

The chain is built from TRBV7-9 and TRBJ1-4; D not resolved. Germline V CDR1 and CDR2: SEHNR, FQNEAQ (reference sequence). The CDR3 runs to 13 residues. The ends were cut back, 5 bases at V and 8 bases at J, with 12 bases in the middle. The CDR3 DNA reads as TGTGCCAGCAGCCCTTTACACCGAGAAAAACTGTTTTTT. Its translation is CASSPLHREKLFF.

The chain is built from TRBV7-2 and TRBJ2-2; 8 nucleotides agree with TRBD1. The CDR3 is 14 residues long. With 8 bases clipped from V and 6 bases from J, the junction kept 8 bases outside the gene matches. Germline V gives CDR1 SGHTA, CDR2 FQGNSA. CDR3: CASGDRLNSGELFF. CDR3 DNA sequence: TGTGCCAGCGGGGACAGGCTTAATTCCGGGGAGCTGTTTTTT.

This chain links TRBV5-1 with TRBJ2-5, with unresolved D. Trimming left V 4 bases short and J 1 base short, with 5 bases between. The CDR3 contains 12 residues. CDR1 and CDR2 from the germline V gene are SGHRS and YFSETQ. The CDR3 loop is CASSSPQETQYF. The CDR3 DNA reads TGCGCCAGCAGCAGCCCCCAAGAGACCCAGTACTTC.

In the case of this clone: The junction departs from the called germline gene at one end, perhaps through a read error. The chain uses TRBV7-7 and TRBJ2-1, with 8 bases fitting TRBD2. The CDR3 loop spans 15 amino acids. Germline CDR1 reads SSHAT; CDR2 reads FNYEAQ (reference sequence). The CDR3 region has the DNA TGTGCTAGCAGCTTAGCGGGTACTAGCGGAGATGAGCAGTTCTTC. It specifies CASSLAGTSGDEQFF.

The CDR3 nucleotides are TGTGCCACCACCTCTACCGTCCTAGCCAAAAACATTCAGTACTTC. This translates into CATTSTVLAKNIQYF. V and J are TRBV15 and TRBJ2-4; no clear D gene. The CDR3 runs to 15 residues. The V and J ends lost 7 bases and 0 bases respectively, with 13 bases between them. The germline V gene has CDR1 LNHNV and CDR2 YYDKDF (reference sequence).